This entry concerns a single T cell receptor (beta chain). Authors' analysis steps: Amplification with reference gene primers provided the estimates of nucleated cell counts. Some clones are missing from TCRdb's copy, which holds only in-frame ones; the method was immunoSEQ multiplex PCR. Clone size and V and J calls were adopted from that table, with D and trimming inferred from the DNA. The sample contains roughly 130,000 clones, 90% of which appear only once. The CDR3 has 14 amino acids. Germline V lookup: CDR1 SGHTA, CDR2 FQGNSA. Unmatched junction bases numbered 5, after V lost 3 bases and J lost 5 bases. The sample is drawn from a study of blood T cell repertoires in COVID-19. Whole-study context: The samples span acute and convalescent COVID-19 from the United States, Italy and Spain. PBMCs, B-cell-depleted T cells, or T cells were the source of the cDNA or gDNA that made up the material.

The sequence derives from a man aged 45-65 years with active COVID-19. V gene TRBV7-2 combines with J gene TRBJ2-5, with TRBD1 identical over 8 bases. The specimen was peripheral blood. The CDR3 is CASSLSRDRETQYF. CDR3 bases: TGTGCCAGCAGCTTGAGCCGGGACAGGGAGACCCAGTACTTC.